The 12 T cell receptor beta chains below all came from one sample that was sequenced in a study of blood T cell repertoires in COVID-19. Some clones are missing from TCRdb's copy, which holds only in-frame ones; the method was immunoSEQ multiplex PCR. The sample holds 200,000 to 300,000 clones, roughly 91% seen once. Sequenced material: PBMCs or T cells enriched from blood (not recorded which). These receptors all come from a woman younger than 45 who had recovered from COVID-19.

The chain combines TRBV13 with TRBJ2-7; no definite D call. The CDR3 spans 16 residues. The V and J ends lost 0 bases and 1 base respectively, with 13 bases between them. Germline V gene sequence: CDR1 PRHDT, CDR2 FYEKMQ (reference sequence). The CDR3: CASSLGLTVLSYEQYF. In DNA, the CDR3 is TGTGCCAGCAGCTTAGGCCTCACAGTACTTTCCTACGAGCAGTACTTC.

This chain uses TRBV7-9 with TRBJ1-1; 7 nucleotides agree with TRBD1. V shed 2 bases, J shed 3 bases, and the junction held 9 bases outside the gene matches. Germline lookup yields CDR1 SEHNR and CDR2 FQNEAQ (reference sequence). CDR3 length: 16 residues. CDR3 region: CASSLPRDSSYTEAFF. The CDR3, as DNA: TGTGCCAGCAGCTTACCGAGGGACAGCTCTTACACTGAAGCTTTCTTT.

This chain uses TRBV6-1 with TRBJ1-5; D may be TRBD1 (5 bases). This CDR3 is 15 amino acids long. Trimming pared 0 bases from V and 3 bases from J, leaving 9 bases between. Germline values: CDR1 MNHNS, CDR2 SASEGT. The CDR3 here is CASSEAAGHNQPQHF. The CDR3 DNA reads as TGTGCCAGCAGTGAAGCCGCAGGGCACAATCAGCCCCAGCATTTT.

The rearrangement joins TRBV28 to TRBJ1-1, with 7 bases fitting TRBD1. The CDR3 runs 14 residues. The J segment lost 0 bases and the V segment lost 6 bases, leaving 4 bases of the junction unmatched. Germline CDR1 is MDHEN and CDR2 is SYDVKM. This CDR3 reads CASRGGQMNTEAFF. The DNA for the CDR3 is TGTGCCAGCAGAGGGGGACAGATGAACACTGAAGCTTTCTTT.

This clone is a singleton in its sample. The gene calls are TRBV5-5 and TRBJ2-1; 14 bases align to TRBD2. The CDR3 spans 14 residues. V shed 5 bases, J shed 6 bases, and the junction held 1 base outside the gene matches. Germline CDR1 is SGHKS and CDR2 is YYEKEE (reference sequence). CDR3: CASRGLAGGNEQFF. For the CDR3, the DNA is TGTGCCAGCAGAGGACTAGCGGGAGGCAATGAGCAGTTCTTC.

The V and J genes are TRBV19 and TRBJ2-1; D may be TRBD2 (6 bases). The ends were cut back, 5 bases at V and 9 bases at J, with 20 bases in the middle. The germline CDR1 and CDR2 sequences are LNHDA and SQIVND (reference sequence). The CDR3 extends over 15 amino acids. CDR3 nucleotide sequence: TGTGCCAGTAGTGCGCCGGGGGAGAGGGTCGGTGAGCAGTTCTTC. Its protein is CASSAPGERVGEQFF.

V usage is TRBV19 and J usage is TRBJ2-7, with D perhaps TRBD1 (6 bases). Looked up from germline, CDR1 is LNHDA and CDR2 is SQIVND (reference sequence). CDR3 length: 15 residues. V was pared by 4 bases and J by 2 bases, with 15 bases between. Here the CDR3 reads CASSTAGTNPYEQYF. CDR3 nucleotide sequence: TGTGCCAGTAGTACCGCCGGGACAAATCCCTACGAGCAGTACTTC.

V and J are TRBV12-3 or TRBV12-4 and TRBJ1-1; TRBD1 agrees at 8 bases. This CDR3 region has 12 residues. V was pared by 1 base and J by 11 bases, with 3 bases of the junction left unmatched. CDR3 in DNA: TGTGCCAGCAGTTTAGGGCAGGGGGCGGCTTTCTTT. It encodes CASSLGQGAAFF.

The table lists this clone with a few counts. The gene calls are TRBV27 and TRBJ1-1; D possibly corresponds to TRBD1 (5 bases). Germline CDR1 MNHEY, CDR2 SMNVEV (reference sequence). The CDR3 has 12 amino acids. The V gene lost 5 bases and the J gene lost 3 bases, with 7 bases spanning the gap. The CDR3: CASSRGHTEAFF. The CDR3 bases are TGTGCCAGCAGTAGGGGTCACACTGAAGCTTTCTTT.

The CDR3 DNA reads TGTGCCAGCAGCGAGGACTCCGGGGGGCTTAAGGAGCAGTTCTTC. It yields the protein CASSEDSGGLKEQFF. The chain is built from TRBV7-2 and TRBJ2-1, with TRBD2 as a possible D gene (7 bases). The germline CDR1 and CDR2 sequences are SGHTA and FQGNSA. This CDR3 contains 15 residues. Deletions cut 5 bases from V and 10 bases from J, with 21 bases between. The full variable domain, its missing parts supplied by reference TRBV7-2 and TRBJ2-1, is GAGVSQSPSNKVTEKGKDVELRCDPISGHTALYWYRQSLGQGLEFLIYFQGNSAPDKSGLPSDRFSAERTGGSVSTLTIQRTQQEDSAVYLCASSEDSGGLKEQFFGPGTRLTVL.

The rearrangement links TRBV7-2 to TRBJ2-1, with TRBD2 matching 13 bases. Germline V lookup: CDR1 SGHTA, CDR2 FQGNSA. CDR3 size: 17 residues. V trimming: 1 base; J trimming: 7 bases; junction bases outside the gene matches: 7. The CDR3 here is CASSLELAGGPRNEQFF. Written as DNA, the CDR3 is TGTGCCAGCAGCTTAGAACTAGCGGGAGGGCCGAGGAATGAGCAGTTCTTC. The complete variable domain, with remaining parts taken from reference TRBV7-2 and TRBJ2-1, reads GAGVSQSPSNKVTEKGKDVELRCDPISGHTALYWYRQSLGQGLEFLIYFQGNSAPDKSGLPSDRFSAERTGGSVSTLTIQRTQQEDSAVYLCASSLELAGGPRNEQFFGPGTRLTVL.

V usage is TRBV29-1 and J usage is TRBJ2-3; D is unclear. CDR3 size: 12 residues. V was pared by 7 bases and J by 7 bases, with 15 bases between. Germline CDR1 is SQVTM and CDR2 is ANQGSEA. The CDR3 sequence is CSASPPSNTQYF. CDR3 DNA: TGCAGCGCCTCTCCCCCGAGCAATACGCAGTATTTT.